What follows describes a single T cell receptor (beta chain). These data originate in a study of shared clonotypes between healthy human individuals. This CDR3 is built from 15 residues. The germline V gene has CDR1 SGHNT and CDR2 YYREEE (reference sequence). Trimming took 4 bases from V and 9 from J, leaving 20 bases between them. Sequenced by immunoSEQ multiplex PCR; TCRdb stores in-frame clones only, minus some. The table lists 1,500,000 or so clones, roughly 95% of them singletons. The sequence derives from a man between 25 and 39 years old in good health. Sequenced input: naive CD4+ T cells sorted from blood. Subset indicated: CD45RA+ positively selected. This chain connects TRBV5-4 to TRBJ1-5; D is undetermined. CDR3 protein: CASSRDPSGVGPQHF. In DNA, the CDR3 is TGTGCCAGCAGCCGTGACCCCTCCGGTGTTGGGCCCCAGCATTTT.